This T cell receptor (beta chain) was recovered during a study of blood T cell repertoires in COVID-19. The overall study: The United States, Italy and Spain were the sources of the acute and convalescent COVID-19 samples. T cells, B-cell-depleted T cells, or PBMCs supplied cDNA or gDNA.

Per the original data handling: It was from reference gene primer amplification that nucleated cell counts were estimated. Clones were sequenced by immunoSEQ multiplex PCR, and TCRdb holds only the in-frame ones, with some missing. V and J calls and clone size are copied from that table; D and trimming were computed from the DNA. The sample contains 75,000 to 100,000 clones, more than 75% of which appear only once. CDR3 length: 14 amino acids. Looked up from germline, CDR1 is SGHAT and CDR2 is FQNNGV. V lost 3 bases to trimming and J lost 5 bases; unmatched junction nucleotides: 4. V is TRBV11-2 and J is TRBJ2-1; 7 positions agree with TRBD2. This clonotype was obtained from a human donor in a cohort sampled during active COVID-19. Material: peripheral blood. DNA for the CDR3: TGTGCCAGCAGCTTTGGAGGGAGGGACAATGAGCAGTTCTTC. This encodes CASSFGGRDNEQFF.